This record concerns one TCR beta chain sequence. Its antigen is still unknown. The source of the sample is a study of PD-1 blockade in classical Hodgkin lymphoma. The study, taken as a whole, reports: By C4D1, diversity of CD4+ TCRs had risen significantly, whereas that of CD8+ TCRs had not. Prior to therapy, complete responders displayed diversity much like that of newly diagnosed patients.

There are 16 residues in the CDR3. CDR1 and CDR2 from the germline V gene are SEHNR and FQNEAQ (reference sequence). The V gene lost 5 bases and the J gene lost 2 bases, with 17 bases spanning the gap. Here immunoSEQ multiplex PCR was the method, and the copy in TCRdb shows in-frame clones only, minus some. Of some 90,000 clones listed, roughly 91% are singletons. Every one of the patients relapsed after autologous stem cell transplantation (brentuximab vedotin exposure was variable). The starting material was peripheral blood mononuclear cells (PBMCs), obtained before the second cycle of nivolumab. The chain uses TRBV7-9 and TRBJ2-3; D gene unclear. This receptor was identified in a human donor with classical Hodgkin lymphoma. The chain's CDR3 is CASSKWARASTDTQYF. In DNA, the CDR3 is TGTGCCAGCAGCAAGTGGGCTAGAGCGTCCACAGATACGCAGTATTTT.